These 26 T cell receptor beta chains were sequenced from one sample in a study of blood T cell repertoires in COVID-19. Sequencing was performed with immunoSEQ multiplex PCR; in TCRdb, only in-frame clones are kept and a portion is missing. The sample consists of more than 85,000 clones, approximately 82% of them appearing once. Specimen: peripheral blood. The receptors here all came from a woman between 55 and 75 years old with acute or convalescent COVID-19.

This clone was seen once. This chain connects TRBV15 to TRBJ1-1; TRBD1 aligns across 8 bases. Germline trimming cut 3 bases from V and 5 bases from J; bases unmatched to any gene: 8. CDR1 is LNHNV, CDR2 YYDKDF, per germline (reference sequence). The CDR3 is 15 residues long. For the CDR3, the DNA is TGTGCCACCAGCAGCAGACAGGGGCGGGTTACTGAAGCTTTCTTT. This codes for CATSSRQGRVTEAFF.

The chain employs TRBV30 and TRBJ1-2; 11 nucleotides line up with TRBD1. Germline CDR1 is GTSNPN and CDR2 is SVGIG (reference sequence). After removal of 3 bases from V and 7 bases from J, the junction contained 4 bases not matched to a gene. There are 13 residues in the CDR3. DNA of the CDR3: TGTGCCTGGAGGGACAGGGGGCCGGTTGGCTACACCTTC. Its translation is CAWRDRGPVGYTF.

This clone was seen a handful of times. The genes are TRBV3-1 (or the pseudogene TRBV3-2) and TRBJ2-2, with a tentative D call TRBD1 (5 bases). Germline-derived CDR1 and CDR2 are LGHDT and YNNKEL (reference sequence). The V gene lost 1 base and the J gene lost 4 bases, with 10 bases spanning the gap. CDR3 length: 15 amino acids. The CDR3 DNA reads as TGTGCCAGCAGCCAAGGGCAGGGTAGCACCGGGGAGCTGTTTTTT. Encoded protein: CASSQGQGSTGELFF.

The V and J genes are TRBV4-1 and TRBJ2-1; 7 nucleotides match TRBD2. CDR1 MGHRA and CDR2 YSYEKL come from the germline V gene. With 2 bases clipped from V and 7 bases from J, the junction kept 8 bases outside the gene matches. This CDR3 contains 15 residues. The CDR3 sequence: CASSQTGTTANEQFF. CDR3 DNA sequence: TGCGCCAGCAGCCAAACCGGGACTACCGCAAATGAGCAGTTCTTC.

The CDR3 DNA sequence: TGCGCCAGCAGCCAAGGGGGACAGGGCCTAAAAGCCAAAAACATTCAGTACTTC. As protein: CASSQGGQGLKAKNIQYF. This chain links TRBV4-1 with TRBJ2-4; 9 bases match TRBD1. The germline V gene encodes CDR1 MGHRA and CDR2 YSYEKL. The V and J ends lost 1 base and 0 bases, in that order; junction bases with no gene match: 7. The CDR3 sequence is 18 residues long.

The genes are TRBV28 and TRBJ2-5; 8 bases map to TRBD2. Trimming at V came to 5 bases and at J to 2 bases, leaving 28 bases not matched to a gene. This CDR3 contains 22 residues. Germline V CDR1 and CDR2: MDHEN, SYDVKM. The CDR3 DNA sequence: TGTGCCAGCAGTCATTTTAGGGAACCGGGACCCTGGACTAGCTCCCTACAAGAGACCCAGTACTTC. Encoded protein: CASSHFREPGPWTSSLQETQYF.

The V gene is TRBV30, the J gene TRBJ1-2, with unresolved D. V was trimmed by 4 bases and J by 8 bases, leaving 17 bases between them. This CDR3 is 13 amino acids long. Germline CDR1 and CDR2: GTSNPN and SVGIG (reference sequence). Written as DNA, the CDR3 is TGTGCCTGGAACCATCTTAGGAGTCAGGGCTACACCTTC. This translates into CAWNHLRSQGYTF.

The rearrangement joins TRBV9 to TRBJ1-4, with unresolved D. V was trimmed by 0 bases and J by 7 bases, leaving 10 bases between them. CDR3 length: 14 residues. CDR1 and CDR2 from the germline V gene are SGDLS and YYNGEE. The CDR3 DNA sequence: TGTGCCAGCAGCGTAGAAGGGAGCGCTGAAAAACTGTTTTTT. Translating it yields CASSVEGSAEKLFF.

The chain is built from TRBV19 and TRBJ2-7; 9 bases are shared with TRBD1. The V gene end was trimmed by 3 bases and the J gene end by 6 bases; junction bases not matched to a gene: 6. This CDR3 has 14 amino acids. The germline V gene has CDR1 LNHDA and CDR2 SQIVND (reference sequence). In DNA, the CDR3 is TGTGCCAGTAGTATCACGGGACAGGGACCCGAGCAGTACTTC. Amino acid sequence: CASSITGQGPEQYF.

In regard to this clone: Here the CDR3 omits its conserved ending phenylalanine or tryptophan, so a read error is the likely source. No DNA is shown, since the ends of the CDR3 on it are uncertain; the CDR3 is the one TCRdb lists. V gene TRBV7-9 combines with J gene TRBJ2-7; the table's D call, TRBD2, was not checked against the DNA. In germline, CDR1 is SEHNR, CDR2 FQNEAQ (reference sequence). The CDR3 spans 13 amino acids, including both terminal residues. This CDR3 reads CASSLARGDITFL.

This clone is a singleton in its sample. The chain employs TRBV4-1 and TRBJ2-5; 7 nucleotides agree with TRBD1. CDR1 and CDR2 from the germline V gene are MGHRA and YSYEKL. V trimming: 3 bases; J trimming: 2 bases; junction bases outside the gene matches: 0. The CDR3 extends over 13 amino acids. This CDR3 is CASSQGQQETQYF. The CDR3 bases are TGCGCCAGCAGCCAGGGACAGCAAGAGACCCAGTACTTC.

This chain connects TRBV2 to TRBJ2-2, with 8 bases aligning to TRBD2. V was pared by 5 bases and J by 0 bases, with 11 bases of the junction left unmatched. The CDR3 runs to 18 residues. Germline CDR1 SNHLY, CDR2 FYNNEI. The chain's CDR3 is CASSMARLALANTGELFF. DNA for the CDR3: TGTGCCAGCAGTATGGCCAGACTAGCGTTAGCGAACACCGGGGAGCTGTTTTTT.

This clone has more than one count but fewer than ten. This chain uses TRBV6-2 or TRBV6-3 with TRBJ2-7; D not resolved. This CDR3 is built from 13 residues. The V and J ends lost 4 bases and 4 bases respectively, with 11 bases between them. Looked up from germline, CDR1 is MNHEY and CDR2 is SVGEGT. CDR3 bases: TGTGCCAGCAGTTGGGTAGCCCTATACGAGCAGTACTTC. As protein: CASSWVALYEQYF.

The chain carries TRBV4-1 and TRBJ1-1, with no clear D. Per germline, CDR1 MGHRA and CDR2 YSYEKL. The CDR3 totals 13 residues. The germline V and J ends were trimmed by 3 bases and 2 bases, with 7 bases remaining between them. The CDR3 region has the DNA TGCGCCAGCAGCCAGGAGGATAACACTGAAGCTTTCTTT. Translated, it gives CASSQEDNTEAFF.

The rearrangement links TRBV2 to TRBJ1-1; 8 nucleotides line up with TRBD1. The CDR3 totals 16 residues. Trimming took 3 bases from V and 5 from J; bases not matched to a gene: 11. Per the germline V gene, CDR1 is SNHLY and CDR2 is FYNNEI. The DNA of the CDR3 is TGTGCCAGCAGTGACGGGACAGGTACAATGGGGACTGAAGCTTTCTTT. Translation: CASSDGTGTMGTEAFF.

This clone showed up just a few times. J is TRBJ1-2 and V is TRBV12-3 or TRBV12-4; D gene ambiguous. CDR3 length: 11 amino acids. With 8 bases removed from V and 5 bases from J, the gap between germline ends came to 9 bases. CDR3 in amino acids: CASHDFYGYTF. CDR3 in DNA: TGTGCCAGCCACGACTTTTATGGCTACACCTTC.

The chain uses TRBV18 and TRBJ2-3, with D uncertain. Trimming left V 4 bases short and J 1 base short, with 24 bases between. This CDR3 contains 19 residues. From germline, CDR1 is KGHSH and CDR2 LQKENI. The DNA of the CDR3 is TGTGCCAGCTCACTAAGCGCTTTTAGACGCAGTATAGGCACAGATACGCAGTATTTT. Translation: CASSLSAFRRSIGTDTQYF.

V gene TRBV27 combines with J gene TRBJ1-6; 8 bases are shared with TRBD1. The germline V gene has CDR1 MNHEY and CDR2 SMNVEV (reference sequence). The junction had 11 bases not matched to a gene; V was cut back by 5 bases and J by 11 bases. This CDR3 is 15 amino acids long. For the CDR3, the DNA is TGTGCCAGCAGTCCGTCGGACAGGGATGGCACACCCCTCCACTTT. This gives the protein CASSPSDRDGTPLHF.

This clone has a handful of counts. CDR3 sequence reads: CASSRPGQGVSYEQYF. The CDR3 DNA reads as TGTGCCAGCAGCCGCCCGGGACAGGGGGTGTCCTACGAGCAGTACTTC. The chain has TRBV5-4 and TRBJ2-7; 11 bases line up with TRBD1. From germline, CDR1 is SGHNT and CDR2 YYREEE (reference sequence). The CDR3 is made up of 16 amino acids. J lost 1 base, V lost 4 bases, and 7 bases had no gene match.

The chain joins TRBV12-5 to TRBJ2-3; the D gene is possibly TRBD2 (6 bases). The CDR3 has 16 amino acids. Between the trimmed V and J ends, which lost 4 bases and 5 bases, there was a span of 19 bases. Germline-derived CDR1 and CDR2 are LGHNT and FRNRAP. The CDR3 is CASGYTSSVTRDTQYF. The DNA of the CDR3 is TGTGCTAGTGGTTACACTAGCTCGGTCACCCGAGATACGCAGTATTTT.

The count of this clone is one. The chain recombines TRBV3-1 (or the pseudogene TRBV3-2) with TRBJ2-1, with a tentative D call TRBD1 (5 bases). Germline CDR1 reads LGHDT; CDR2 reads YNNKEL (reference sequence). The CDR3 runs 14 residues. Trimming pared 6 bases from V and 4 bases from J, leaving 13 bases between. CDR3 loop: CASRQAGLYNEQFF. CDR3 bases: TGTGCCAGCAGACAGGCCGGGCTTTACAATGAGCAGTTCTTC.

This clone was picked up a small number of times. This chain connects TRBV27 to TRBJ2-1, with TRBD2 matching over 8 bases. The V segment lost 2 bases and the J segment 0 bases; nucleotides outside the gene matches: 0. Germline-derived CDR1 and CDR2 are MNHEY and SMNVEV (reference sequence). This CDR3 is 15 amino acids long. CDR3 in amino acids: CASSLSGSSYNEQFF. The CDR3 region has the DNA TGTGCCAGCAGTTTAAGCGGGAGCTCCTACAATGAGCAGTTCTTC.

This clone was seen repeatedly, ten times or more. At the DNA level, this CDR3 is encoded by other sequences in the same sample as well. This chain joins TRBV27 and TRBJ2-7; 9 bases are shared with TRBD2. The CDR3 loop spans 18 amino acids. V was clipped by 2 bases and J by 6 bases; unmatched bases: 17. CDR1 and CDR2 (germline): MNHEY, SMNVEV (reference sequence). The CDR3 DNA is TGTGCCAGCAGTTTAGGCCAGACCCGGGGACTAGCTTTTGGCGAGCAGTACTTC. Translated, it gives CASSLGQTRGLAFGEQYF.

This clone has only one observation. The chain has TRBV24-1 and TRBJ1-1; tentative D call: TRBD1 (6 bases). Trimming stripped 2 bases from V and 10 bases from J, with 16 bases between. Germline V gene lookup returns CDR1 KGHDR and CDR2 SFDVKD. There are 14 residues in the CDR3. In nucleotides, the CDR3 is TGTGCCACCAGTGATTCAGAGGGGGGGGTCGGAGCTTTCTTT. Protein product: CATSDSEGGVGAFF.

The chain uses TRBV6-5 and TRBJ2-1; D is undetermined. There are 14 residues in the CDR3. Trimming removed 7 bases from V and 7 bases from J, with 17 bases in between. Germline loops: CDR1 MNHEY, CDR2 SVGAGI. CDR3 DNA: TGTGCCAGCACCTCCCTGGGCACTCGGAATGAGCAGTTCTTC. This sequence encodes CASTSLGTRNEQFF.

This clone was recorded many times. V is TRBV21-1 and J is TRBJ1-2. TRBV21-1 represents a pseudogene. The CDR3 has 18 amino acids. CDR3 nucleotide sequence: TGTGCCAGCAGAGACCCCCCTGGGCAGCGGCTCCCCCGGTGGGGCTACACCTTC. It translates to CASRDPPGQRLPRWGYTF.